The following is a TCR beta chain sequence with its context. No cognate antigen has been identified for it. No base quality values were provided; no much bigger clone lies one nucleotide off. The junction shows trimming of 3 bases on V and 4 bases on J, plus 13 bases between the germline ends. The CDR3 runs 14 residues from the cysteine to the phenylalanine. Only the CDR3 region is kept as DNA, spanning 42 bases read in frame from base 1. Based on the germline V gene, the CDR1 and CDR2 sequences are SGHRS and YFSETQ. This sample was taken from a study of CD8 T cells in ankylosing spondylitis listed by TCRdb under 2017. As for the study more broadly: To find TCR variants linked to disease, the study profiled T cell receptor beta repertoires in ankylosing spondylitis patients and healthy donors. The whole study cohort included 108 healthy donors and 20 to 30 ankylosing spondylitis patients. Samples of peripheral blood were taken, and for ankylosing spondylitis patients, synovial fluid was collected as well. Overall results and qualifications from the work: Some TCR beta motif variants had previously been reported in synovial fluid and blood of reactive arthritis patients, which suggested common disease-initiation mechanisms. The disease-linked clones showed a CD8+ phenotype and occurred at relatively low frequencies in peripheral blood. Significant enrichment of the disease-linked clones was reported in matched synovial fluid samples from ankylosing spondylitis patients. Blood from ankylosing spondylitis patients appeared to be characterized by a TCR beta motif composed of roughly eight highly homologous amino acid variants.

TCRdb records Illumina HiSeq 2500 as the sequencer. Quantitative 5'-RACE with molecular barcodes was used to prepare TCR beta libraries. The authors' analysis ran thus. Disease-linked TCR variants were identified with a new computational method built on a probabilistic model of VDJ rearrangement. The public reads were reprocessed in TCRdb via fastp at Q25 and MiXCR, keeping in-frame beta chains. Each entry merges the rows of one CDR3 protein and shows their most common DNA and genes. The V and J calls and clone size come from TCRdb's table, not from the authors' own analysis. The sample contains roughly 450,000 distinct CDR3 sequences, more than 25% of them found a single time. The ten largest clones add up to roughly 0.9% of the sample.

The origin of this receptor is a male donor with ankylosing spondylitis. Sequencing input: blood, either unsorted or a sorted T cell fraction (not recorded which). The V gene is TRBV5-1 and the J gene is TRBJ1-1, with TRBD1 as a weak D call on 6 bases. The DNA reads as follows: TGCGCCAGCAGCTGGGGGGGGCCGAGCACTGAAGCTTTCTTT. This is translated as CASSWGGPSTEAFF.